The TCR beta chain under discussion was sequenced for a study of blood T cell repertoires in COVID-19. Source study methods: Amplification of reference gene primers provided the estimated nucleated cell counts. The repertoire was sequenced with immunoSEQ multiplex PCR; TCRdb's copy has only in-frame clones and lacks some. V, J and clone size were drawn from that table, and D and trimming were deduced from the DNA. The sample consists of 150,000 to 200,000 clones, 80% to 90% of them appearing once. Germline CDR1 and CDR2: MGHRA and YSYEKL. The length of the CDR3 is 18 residues. V lost 3 bases and J 1 base, leaving 22 bases between the germline ends.

Sample: peripheral blood. The genes are TRBV4-1 and TRBJ2-7; the D gene is possibly TRBD2 (5 bases). The TCR was taken from a man aged 18 to 29 who had recovered from COVID-19. The DNA for the CDR3 is TGCGCCAGCAGCCACACCTCTAATCGGGGAAAAGAATCCTACGAGCAGTACTTC. It encodes CASSHTSNRGKESYEQYF.